This T cell receptor (beta chain) was identified in a study of blood T cell repertoires in COVID-19. Study overall: COVID-19 samples from acute and convalescent phases originated in the United States, Italy and Spain. The analysed material was cDNA or gDNA that came from T cells, B-cell-depleted T cells, or PBMCs.

Source study methods: Reference gene primers were amplified, and this amplification served to estimate nucleated cell counts. Assay used: immunoSEQ multiplex PCR; TCRdb lists only in-frame clones, some missing. That table gives V, J and clone size, and the DNA gave D and trimming. The data contain 120,000 or so clones, about 70% of them singletons. The receptor comes from a man in his 60s with acute or convalescent COVID-19. What was sequenced was peripheral blood.

This CDR3 is CASSPPGGTGYGYTF. The DNA of the CDR3 is TGTGCCAGCTCACCACCGGGGGGAACGGGCTATGGCTACACCTTC. This chain joins TRBV18 and TRBJ1-2; possibly TRBD1 for D (5 bases). In germline, CDR1 is KGHSH, CDR2 LQKENI. The CDR3 runs to 15 residues. The V end was cut by 0 bases, the J end by 4 bases, with 12 bases between.